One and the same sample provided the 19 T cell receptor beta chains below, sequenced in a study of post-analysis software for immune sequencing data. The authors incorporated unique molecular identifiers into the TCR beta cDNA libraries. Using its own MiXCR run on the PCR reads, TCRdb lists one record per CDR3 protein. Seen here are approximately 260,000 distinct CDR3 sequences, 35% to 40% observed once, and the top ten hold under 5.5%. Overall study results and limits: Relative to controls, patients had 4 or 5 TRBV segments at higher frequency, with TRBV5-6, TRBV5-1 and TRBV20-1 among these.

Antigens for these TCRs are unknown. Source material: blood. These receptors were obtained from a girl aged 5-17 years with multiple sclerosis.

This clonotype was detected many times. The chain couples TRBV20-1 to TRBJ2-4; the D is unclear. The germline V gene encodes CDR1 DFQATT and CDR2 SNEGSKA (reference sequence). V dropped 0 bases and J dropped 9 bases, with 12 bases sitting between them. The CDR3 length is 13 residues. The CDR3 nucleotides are TGCAGTGCTAGAGATAGAGTCTTTGGCATTCAGTACTTC. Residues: CSARDRVFGIQYF.

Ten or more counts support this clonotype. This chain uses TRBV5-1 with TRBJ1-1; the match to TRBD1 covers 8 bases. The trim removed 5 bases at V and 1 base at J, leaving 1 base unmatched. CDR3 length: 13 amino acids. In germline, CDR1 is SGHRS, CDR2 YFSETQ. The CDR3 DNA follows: TGCGCCAGCAGGGACAGGGCGAACACTGAAGCTTTCTTT. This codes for CASRDRANTEAFF.

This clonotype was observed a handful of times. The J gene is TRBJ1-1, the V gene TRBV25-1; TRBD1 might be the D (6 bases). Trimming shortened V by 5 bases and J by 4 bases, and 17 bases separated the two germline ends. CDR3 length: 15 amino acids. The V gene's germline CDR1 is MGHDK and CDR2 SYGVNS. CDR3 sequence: CASSPHTGKVTEAFF. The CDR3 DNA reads TGTGCCAGCAGTCCTCATACAGGGAAAGTCACTGAAGCTTTCTTT. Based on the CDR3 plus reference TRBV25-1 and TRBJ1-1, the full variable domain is EADIYQTPRYLVIGTGKKITLECSQTMGHDKMYWYQQDPGMELHLIHYSYGVNSTEKGDLSSESTVSRIRTEHFPLTLESARPSHTSQYLCASSPHTGKVTEAFFGQGTRLTVV.

Here the CDR3 DNA reads TGCAGTGCTAGACGACAGGGGGGGAACACCGGGGAGCTGTTTTTT. Amino acids: CSARRQGGNTGELFF. The chain carries TRBV20-1 and TRBJ2-2; 9 bases fit TRBD1. Unmatched junction bases numbered 2, after V lost 2 bases and J lost 1 base. CDR3 length: 15 amino acids. Germline V CDR1 and CDR2: DFQATT, SNEGSKA (reference sequence).

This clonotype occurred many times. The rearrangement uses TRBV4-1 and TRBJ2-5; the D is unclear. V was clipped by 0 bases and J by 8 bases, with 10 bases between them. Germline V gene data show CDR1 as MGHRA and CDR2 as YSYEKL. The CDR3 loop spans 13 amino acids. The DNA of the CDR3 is TGCGCCAGCAGCCAAGATTCGGCACTAACCCAGTACTTC. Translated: CASSQDSALTQYF.

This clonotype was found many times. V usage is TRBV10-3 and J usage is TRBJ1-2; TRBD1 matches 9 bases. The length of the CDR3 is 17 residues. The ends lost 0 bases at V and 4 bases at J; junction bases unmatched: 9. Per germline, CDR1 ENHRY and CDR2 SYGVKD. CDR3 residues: CAISESQQGARSYGYTF. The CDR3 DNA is TGTGCCATCAGTGAGTCGCAACAGGGGGCTAGAAGCTATGGCTACACCTTC.

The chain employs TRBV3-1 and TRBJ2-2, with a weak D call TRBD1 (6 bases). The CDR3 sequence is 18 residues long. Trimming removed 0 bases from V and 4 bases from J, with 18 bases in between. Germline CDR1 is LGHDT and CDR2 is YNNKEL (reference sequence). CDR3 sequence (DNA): TGTGCCAGCAGCCAAGAAAGGACAACAGGGCGAGTCACCGGGGAGCTGTTTTTT. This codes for CASSQERTTGRVTGELFF.

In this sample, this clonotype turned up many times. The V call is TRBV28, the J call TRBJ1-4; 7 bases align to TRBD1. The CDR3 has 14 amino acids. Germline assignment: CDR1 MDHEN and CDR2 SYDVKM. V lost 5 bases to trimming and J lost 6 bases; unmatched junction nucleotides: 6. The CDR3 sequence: CASSTGTVDEKLFF. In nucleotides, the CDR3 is TGTGCCAGCAGTACCGGGACAGTTGATGAAAAACTGTTTTTT.

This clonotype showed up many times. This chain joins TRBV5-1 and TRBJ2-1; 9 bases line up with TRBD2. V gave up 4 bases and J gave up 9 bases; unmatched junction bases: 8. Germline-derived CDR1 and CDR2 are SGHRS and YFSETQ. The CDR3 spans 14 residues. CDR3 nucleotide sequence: TGCGCCAGCAGCCCGGGTTGGCGGGGGGGTGAGCAGTTCTTC. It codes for CASSPGWRGGEQFF.

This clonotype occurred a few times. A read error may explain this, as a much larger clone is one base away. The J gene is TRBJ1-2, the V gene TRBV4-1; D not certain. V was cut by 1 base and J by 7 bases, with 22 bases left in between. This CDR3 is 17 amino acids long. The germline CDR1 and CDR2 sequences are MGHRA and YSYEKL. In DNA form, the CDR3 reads TGCGCCAGCAGCCAAGGGGCAGGAATAACTCAACGTGGTGGCTACACCTTC. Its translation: CASSQGAGITQRGGYTF.

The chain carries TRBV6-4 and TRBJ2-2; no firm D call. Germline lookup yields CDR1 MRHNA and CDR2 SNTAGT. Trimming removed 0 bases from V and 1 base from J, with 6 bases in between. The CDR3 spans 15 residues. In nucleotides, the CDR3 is TGTGCCAGCAGTGACTCTAACTGGAACACCGGGGAGCTGTTTTTT. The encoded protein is CASSDSNWNTGELFF.

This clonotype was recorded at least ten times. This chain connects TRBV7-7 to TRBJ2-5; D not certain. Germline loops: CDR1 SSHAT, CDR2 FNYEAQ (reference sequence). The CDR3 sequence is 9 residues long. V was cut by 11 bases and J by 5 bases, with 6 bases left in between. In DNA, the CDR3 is TGTGCCCCCGAGGAGACCCAGTACTTC. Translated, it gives CAPEETQYF.

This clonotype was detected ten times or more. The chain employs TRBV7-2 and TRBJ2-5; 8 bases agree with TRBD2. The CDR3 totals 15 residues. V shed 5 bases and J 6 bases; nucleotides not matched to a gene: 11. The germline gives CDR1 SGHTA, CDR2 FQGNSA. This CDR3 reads CASSPSSGGRQTQYF. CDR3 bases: TGTGCCAGCAGCCCCTCGTCGGGCGGGAGGCAGACCCAGTACTTC. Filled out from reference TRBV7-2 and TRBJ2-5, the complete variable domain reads GAGVSQSPSNKVTEKGKDVELRCDPISGHTALYWYRQSLGQGLEFLIYFQGNSAPDKSGLPSDRFSAERTGGSVSTLTIQRTQQEDSAVYLCASSPSSGGRQTQYFGPGTRLLVL.

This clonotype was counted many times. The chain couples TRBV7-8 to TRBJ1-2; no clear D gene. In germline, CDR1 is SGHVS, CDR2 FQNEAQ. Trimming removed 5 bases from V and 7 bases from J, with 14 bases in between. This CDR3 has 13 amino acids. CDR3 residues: CASSPHGGVGYTF. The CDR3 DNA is TGTGCCAGCAGCCCGCACGGTGGGGTTGGCTACACCTTC.

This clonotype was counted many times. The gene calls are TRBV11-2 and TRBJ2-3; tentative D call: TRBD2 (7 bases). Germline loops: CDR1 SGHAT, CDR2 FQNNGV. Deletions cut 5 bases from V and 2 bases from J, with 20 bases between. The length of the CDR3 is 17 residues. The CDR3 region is CASSAIGGARVTDTQYF. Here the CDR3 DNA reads TGTGCCAGCAGCGCCATAGGGGGGGCTAGGGTCACAGATACGCAGTATTTT.

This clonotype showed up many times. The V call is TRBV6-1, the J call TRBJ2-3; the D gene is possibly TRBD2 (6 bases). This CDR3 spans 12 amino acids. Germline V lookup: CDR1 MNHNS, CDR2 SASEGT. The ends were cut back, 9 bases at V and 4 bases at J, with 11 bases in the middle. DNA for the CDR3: TGTGCCAGTAGCGGTCGCGCAGATACGCAGTATTTT. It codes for CASSGRADTQYF.

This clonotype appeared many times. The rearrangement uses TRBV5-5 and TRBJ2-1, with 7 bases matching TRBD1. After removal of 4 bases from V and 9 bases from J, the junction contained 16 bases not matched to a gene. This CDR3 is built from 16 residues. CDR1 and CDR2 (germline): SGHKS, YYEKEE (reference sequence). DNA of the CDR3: TGTGCCAGCAGCCCCCTTATCGCGACAGGGCTCACTGAGCAGTTCTTC. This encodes CASSPLIATGLTEQFF.

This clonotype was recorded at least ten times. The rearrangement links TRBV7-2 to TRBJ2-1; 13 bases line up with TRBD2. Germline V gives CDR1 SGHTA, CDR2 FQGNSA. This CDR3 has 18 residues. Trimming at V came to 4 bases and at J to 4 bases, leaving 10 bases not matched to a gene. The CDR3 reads CASSSRTSGGGGYNEQFF. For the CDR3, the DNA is TGTGCCAGCAGCTCCAGGACTAGCGGGGGAGGGGGGTACAATGAGCAGTTCTTC.

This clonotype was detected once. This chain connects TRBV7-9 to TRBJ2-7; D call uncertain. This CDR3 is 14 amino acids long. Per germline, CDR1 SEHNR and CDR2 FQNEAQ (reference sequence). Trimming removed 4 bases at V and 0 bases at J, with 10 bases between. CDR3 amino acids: CASSSSQLSYEQYF. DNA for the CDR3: TGTGCCAGCAGCTCCTCCCAGCTCTCCTACGAGCAGTACTTC.